These 29 T cell receptor beta chains were sequenced from one sample in a study of T cell responses to AZD1222 COVID-19 vaccine. The assay was immunoSEQ multiplex PCR, and TCRdb's table has in-frame clones only and misses some. The sample has around 130,000 clones; 93% are singletons. The source was peripheral blood, collected on day 0 of AZD1222 vaccination. These TCRs come from an adult in good health.

A single count supports this clone. The V call is TRBV28, the J call TRBJ1-4; D gene ambiguous. The germline V gene encodes CDR1 MDHEN and CDR2 SYDVKM. CDR3 length: 14 amino acids. V dropped 3 bases and J dropped 0 bases, with 5 bases sitting between them. The CDR3 DNA is TGTGCCAGCAGTTTGGCCACAACTAATGAAAAACTGTTTTTT. This encodes CASSLATTNEKLFF.

The J gene is TRBJ2-5, the V gene TRBV5-1; D uncertain. The V gene's germline CDR1 is SGHRS and CDR2 YFSETQ. V shed 1 base and J shed 5 bases, with 9 bases lying between them. This CDR3 has 13 amino acids. CDR3: CASSLRVRETQYF. The DNA of the CDR3 is TGCGCCAGCAGCTTGCGGGTGCGGGAGACCCAGTACTTC.

The chain couples TRBV19 to TRBJ1-2; D gene unclear. Trimming shortened V by 3 bases and J by 8 bases, and 13 bases separated the two germline ends. From germline, CDR1 is LNHDA and CDR2 SQIVND (reference sequence). There are 13 residues in the CDR3. The CDR3: CASSIGSRRGYTF. The CDR3, as DNA: TGTGCCAGTAGTATCGGTTCCAGGAGGGGCTACACCTTC.

The V and J genes are TRBV9 and TRBJ1-4; possibly TRBD1 for D (6 bases). Trimming stripped 4 bases from V and 8 bases from J, with 24 bases between. This CDR3 comprises 17 residues. The germline V gene encodes CDR1 SGDLS and CDR2 YYNGEE. CDR3 in amino acids: CASSPTGGAGPWEKLFF. The CDR3 coding sequence is TGTGCCAGCAGCCCAACGGGGGGGGCAGGGCCATGGGAAAAACTGTTTTTT.

The V gene is TRBV5-5, the J gene TRBJ2-7, with a possible D match to TRBD2 (5 bases). The CDR3 totals 16 residues. Per germline, CDR1 SGHKS and CDR2 YYEKEE (reference sequence). V gave up 1 base and J gave up 6 bases, with 20 bases separating them. The CDR3, as DNA: TGTGCCAGCAGCTTGTTACGTCCGGGGTCTACGTCCGAGCAGTACTTC. Encoded protein: CASSLLRPGSTSEQYF.

This chain connects TRBV20-1 to TRBJ2-1; TRBD2 might be the D (6 bases). There are 10 residues in the CDR3. Germline V gene lookup returns CDR1 DFQATT and CDR2 SNEGSKA (reference sequence). The ends were cut back, 6 bases at V and 9 bases at J, with 9 bases in the middle. The CDR3 spells CSADGGEQFF. Here the CDR3 DNA reads TGCAGTGCAGACGGGGGTGAGCAGTTCTTC.

This clone occurred once. This sequence joins TRBV3-1 (or the pseudogene TRBV3-2) and TRBJ1-2, with D hard to call. With 2 bases removed from V and 7 bases from J, the gap between germline ends came to 20 bases. Per germline, CDR1 LGHDT and CDR2 YNNKEL (reference sequence). This CDR3 is built from 16 residues. The CDR3 sequence: CASSQRAPTASRGYTF. The CDR3 DNA reads as TGTGCCAGCAGCCAACGAGCTCCAACAGCAAGTCGTGGCTACACCTTC.

Written as DNA, the CDR3 is TGTGCCAGTAGTCACAACAGAGAACGCAATGAGCAGTTCTTC. Translated, it gives CASSHNRERNEQFF. The chain employs TRBV19 and TRBJ2-1; D is ambiguous. V dropped 5 bases and J dropped 6 bases, with 14 bases sitting between them. Per germline, CDR1 LNHDA and CDR2 SQIVND (reference sequence). The CDR3 has 14 residues. The full variable domain, in which reference TRBV19 and TRBJ2-1 provide the parts outside the CDR3, is DGGITQSPKYLFRKEGQNVTLSCEQNLNHDAMYWYRQDPGQGLRLIYYSQIVNDFQKGDIAEGYSVSREKKESFPLTVTSAQKNPTAFYLCASSHNRERNEQFFGPGTRLTVL.

The rearrangement links TRBV9 to TRBJ2-1; 12 nucleotides agree with TRBD2. The junction had 10 bases not matched to a gene; V was cut back by 4 bases and J by 8 bases. The CDR3 is 16 amino acids. Germline values: CDR1 SGDLS, CDR2 YYNGEE. As DNA, the CDR3 is TGTGCCAGCAGCTTTTTGGCTAGCGGGGGGGATGATGAGCAGTTCTTC. Residues: CASSFLASGGDDEQFF. Full variable domain (remainder filled in from reference TRBV9 and TRBJ2-1): DSGVTQTPKHLITATGQRVTLRCSPRSGDLSVYWYQQSLDQGLQFLIQYYNGEERAKGNILERFSAQQFPDLHSELNLSSLELGDSALYFCASSFLASGGDDEQFFGPGTRLTVL.

The genes are TRBV28 and TRBJ1-2; no clear D. The CDR3 totals 13 residues. Trimming stripped 5 bases from V and 8 bases from J, with 15 bases between. CDR1 MDHEN and CDR2 SYDVKM come from the germline V gene. Here the CDR3 DNA reads TGTGCCAGCAGTCCCGATCCGGTGCACGGCTACACCTTC. This codes for CASSPDPVHGYTF.

The chain joins TRBV19 to TRBJ1-5; 7 bases fit TRBD1. V shed 5 bases and J 6 bases; nucleotides not matched to a gene: 7. CDR1 is LNHDA and CDR2 is SQIVND in the germline V gene (reference sequence). This CDR3 has 14 residues. CDR3 region: CASSPAGGTQPQHF. CDR3 in DNA: TGTGCCAGTAGTCCAGCAGGGGGAACTCAGCCCCAGCATTTT.

The chain uses TRBV6-5 and TRBJ1-1; the D gene is possibly TRBD1 (6 bases). Germline V gives CDR1 MNHEY, CDR2 SVGAGI. Trimming shortened V by 10 bases and J by 3 bases, and 15 bases separated the two germline ends. This CDR3 has 13 amino acids. The CDR3 is CATPPGGHTEAFF. CDR3 sequence (DNA): TGTGCCACCCCCCCGGGGGGGCACACTGAAGCTTTCTTT.

This clone appeared once. The V and J genes are TRBV5-1 and TRBJ2-1, with D possibly being TRBD2 (6 bases). V was cut by 3 bases and J by 8 bases, with 15 bases left in between. The CDR3 contains 14 residues. Germline CDR1 SGHRS, CDR2 YFSETQ. CDR3: CASSWGTLRDEQFF. For the CDR3, the DNA is TGCGCCAGCAGCTGGGGGACTCTCCGGGATGAGCAGTTCTTC.

The DNA for the CDR3 is TGTGCCAGCAGGCAGGTCGTCTACAATGAGCAGTTCTTC. As protein: CASRQVVYNEQFF. The V and J genes are TRBV6-5 and TRBJ2-1; D not resolved. Germline lookup yields CDR1 MNHEY and CDR2 SVGAGI. This CDR3 has 13 amino acids. With 6 bases removed from V and 3 bases from J, the gap between germline ends came to 9 bases.

The chain is built from TRBV15 and TRBJ2-7; 14 nucleotides match TRBD2. This CDR3 has 16 residues. Germline V gene sequence: CDR1 LNHNV, CDR2 YYDKDF (reference sequence). Trimming took 8 bases from V and 6 from J; bases not matched to a gene: 12. CDR3 residues: CATRGGRGLAGAEQYF. The CDR3 nucleotides are TGTGCCACCCGCGGTGGCAGGGGACTAGCGGGAGCCGAGCAGTACTTC.

The J gene is TRBJ1-5, the V gene TRBV2; D might be TRBD1 (5 bases). The CDR3 runs to 15 residues. Germline CDR1 and CDR2: SNHLY and FYNNEI. The V gene lost 8 bases and the J gene lost 0 bases, with 14 bases spanning the gap. This chain's CDR3 is CASGASEGSNQPQHF. CDR3 nucleotides: TGTGCCAGCGGGGCGTCGGAGGGTAGCAATCAGCCCCAGCATTTT.

The V gene is TRBV5-6, the J gene TRBJ1-2, with D possibly TRBD1 on 5 matching bases. V gave up 0 bases and J gave up 10 bases, with 13 bases separating them. The CDR3 contains 13 residues. Germline V CDR1 and CDR2: SGHDT, YYEEEE. The CDR3 coding sequence is TGTGCCAGCAGCTTGGATGGCATCGGGGCCTACACCTTC. Protein product: CASSLDGIGAYTF. Full variable domain (rest looked up from reference TRBV5-6 and TRBJ1-2): DAGVTQSPTHLIKTRGQQVTLRCSPKSGHDTVSWYQQALGQGPQFIFQYYEEEERQRGNFPDRFSGHQFPNYSSELNVNALLLGDSALYLCASSLDGIGAYTFGSGTRLTVV.

This chain joins TRBV6-6 and TRBJ1-4; D is ambiguous. Per germline, CDR1 MNHNY and CDR2 SVGAGI (reference sequence). V lost 6 bases, J lost 8 bases, and 13 bases lay in between. This CDR3 has 13 amino acids. This chain's CDR3 is CASSVPNGEKLFF. The CDR3 DNA reads as TGTGCCAGCAGCGTACCAAACGGCGAAAAACTGTTTTTT.

This chain connects TRBV3-1 (or the pseudogene TRBV3-2) to TRBJ2-5; D ambiguous. CDR1 and CDR2 from the germline V gene are LGHDT and YNNKEL (reference sequence). The CDR3 is 13 residues long. Deletions cut 2 bases from V and 2 bases from J, with 6 bases between. The CDR3 region is CASSQLPQETQYF. Here the CDR3 DNA reads TGTGCCAGCAGCCAATTACCGCAAGAGACCCAGTACTTC.

The CDR3, as DNA: TGTGCCAGCAGGTACAGGGGAACGACTGAAGCTTTCTTT. Translating gives CASRYRGTTEAFF. This chain joins TRBV14 and TRBJ1-1; 7 bases map to TRBD1. Germline values: CDR1 SGHDN, CDR2 FVKESK. J lost 5 bases, V lost 6 bases, and 6 bases had no gene match. The CDR3 sequence is 13 residues long.

The chain is built from TRBV28 and TRBJ2-1; the match to TRBD2 covers 10 bases. Germline values: CDR1 MDHEN, CDR2 SYDVKM. This CDR3 region has 16 residues. The V gene end was trimmed by 3 bases and the J gene end by 5 bases; junction bases not matched to a gene: 7. The CDR3 DNA reads TGTGCCAGCAGTTTTCCCCTAGCGGGAGTTAACAATGAGCAGTTCTTC. Amino acid sequence: CASSFPLAGVNNEQFF.

This chain uses TRBV15 with TRBJ2-1, with D possibly being TRBD1 or TRBD2 (5 bases each). The ends were cut back, 4 bases at V and 16 bases at J, with 23 bases in the middle. The CDR3 sequence is 14 residues long. From germline, CDR1 is LNHNV and CDR2 YYDKDF (reference sequence). Here the CDR3 DNA reads TGTGCCACCAGCACTCAATTAGGGACGTCGCCCGATTTCTTC. It codes for CATSTQLGTSPDFF.

The chain couples TRBV2 to TRBJ2-1; D unclear. The CDR3 is 11 residues long. Germline lookup yields CDR1 SNHLY and CDR2 FYNNEI. V was shortened by 3 bases and J by 9 bases, with 6 bases between the two germline ends. CDR3 nucleotide sequence: TGTGCCAGCAGTGACGAAAGTGAGCAGTTCTTC. Its translation is CASSDESEQFF. The full variable domain, with the rest looked up from reference TRBV2 and TRBJ2-1, is EPEVTQTPSHQVTQMGQEVILRCVPISNHLYFYWYRQILGQKVEFLVSFYNNEISEKSEIFDDQFSVERPDGSNFTLKIRSTKLEDSAMYFCASSDESEQFFGPGTRLTVL.

The chain carries TRBV4-3 and TRBJ1-3; unclear D gene. CDR3 size: 13 residues. Trimming cost V 3 bases and J 4 bases, with 7 bases left between them. In germline, CDR1 is LGHNA, CDR2 YSLEER. The CDR3 is CASSQAQGNTIYF. The DNA of the CDR3 is TGCGCCAGCAGCCAGGCACAGGGAAACACCATATATTTT.

The J gene is TRBJ2-1, the V gene TRBV30, with D hard to call. CDR1 is GTSNPN, CDR2 SVGIG, per germline (reference sequence). Trimming cost V 3 bases and J 3 bases, with 9 bases left between them. The CDR3 covers 13 residues. The CDR3 spells CAWRQSYYNEQFF. CDR3 DNA sequence: TGTGCCTGGAGGCAGTCATACTACAATGAGCAGTTCTTC.

The chain recombines TRBV10-1 with TRBJ2-4; D is possibly TRBD2 (5 bases). Germline CDR1 and CDR2: WNHNN and SYGVQD (reference sequence). The CDR3 is made up of 13 amino acids. Trimming removed 0 bases at V and 9 bases at J, with 9 bases between. CDR3 nucleotides: TGCGCCAGCAGTGAGTCAAAGGGAGCCATTCAGTACTTC. Amino acid sequence: CASSESKGAIQYF.

The V and J genes are TRBV7-8 and TRBJ1-5; D possibly corresponds to TRBD1 (6 bases). The CDR3 loop spans 15 amino acids. In germline, CDR1 is SGHVS, CDR2 FQNEAQ. V lost 1 base and J lost 2, with 9 bases in between. The CDR3 reads CASSLDRDGNQPQHF. The CDR3 nucleotides read TGTGCCAGCAGCTTAGACAGGGATGGCAATCAGCCCCAGCATTTT.

The table lists this clone with a count of one. The rearrangement links TRBV2 to TRBJ1-1, with D maybe TRBD1 (6 bases). The ends were cut back, 7 bases at V and 12 bases at J, with 18 bases in the middle. The CDR3 covers 12 residues. CDR1 SNHLY and CDR2 FYNNEI come from the germline V gene. CDR3 region: CASTQDRRTTFF. Here the CDR3 DNA reads TGTGCCAGCACCCAGGACAGACGGACAACTTTCTTT.

The chain recombines TRBV2 with TRBJ2-5; D could derive from TRBD1 or TRBD2 (5 bases each). This CDR3 has 13 amino acids. V lost 8 bases and J lost 5, with 15 bases in between. From germline, CDR1 is SNHLY and CDR2 FYNNEI. CDR3 bases: TGTGCCAGCGGGACCAACTCTGGGGAGACCCAGTACTTC. It codes for CASGTNSGETQYF.